The source of this T cell receptor (beta chain) is a study of blood T cell repertoires in COVID-19. At the level of the study: Nucleic acid was either cDNA or gDNA, and it came from T cells, B-cell-depleted T cells, or PBMCs.

Original processing methods: Reference gene primer amplification yielded estimated nucleated cell counts. Sequenced by immunoSEQ multiplex PCR; TCRdb stores in-frame clones only, minus some. V, J and clone size reflect that table, while D and trimming were determined from the DNA. Of about 80,000 clones listed, 91% are singletons. The receptor was isolated from a woman aged 45-59 years in a cohort sampled during active COVID-19. The sequenced material came from peripheral blood.

The CDR3 reads CASSLSAPGMSQETQYF. In DNA form, the CDR3 reads TGTGCCAGCAGCTTAAGCGCTCCGGGGATGTCACAAGAGACCCAGTACTTC. This chain links TRBV7-3 with TRBJ2-5, with a possible D match to TRBD2 (5 bases). The CDR3 is made up of 17 amino acids. Trimming shortened V by 1 base and J by 2 bases, and 17 bases separated the two germline ends. CDR1 and CDR2 from the germline V gene are SGHTA and FQGTGA.